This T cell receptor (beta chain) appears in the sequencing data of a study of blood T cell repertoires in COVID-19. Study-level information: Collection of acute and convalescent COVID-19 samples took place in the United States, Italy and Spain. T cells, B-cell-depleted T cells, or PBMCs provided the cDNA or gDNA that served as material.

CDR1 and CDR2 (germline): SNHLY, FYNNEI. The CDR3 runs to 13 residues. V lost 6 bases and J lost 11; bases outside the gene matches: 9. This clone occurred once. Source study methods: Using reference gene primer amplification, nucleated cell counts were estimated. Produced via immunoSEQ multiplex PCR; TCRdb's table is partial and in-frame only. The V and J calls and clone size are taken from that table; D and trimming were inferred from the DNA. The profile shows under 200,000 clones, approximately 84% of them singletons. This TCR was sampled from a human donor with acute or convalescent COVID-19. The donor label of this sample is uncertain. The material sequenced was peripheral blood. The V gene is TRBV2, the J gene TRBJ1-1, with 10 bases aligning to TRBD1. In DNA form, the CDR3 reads TGTGCCAGCAGGGATGACAGGGGGCGAGGGGCTTTCTTT. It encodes CASRDDRGRGAFF.